The next 10 T cell receptor beta chains were all read from a single sample in a study of T cell changes during pregnancy in multiple sclerosis. Only in-frame clones appear in the TCRdb table, and some are missing; sequencing was by immunoSEQ multiplex PCR. The data show roughly 90,000 clones, with around 93% seen just once and approximately 4.7% held by the top ten. The sample here was peripheral blood, taken in the first trimester of pregnancy. The receptors shown here come from a female donor with multiple sclerosis, enrolled in a pregnancy study.

The V call is TRBV18, the J call TRBJ1-5; D unclear. The CDR3 loop spans 16 amino acids. With 3 bases removed from V and 1 base from J, the gap between germline ends came to 13 bases. Germline CDR1 KGHSH, CDR2 LQKENI. CDR3 in DNA: TGTGCCAGCTCACCTAAGAACCTGGGCAGCAATCAGCCCCAGCATTTT. Residues: CASSPKNLGSNQPQHF.

The chain is built from TRBV7-3 and TRBJ2-2; possibly TRBD2 for D (6 bases). CDR3 length: 14 residues. Germline CDR1 SGHTA, CDR2 FQGTGA. Trimming removed 5 bases at V and 3 bases at J, with 10 bases between. The CDR3 nucleotides are TGTGCCAGCAGCGCGGGACCCTACACCGGGGAGCTGTTTTTT. This codes for CASSAGPYTGELFF. Together with reference TRBV7-3 and TRBJ2-2, the CDR3 gives the full variable domain: GAGVSQTPSNKVTEKGKYVELRCDPISGHTALYWYRQSLGQGPEFLIYFQGTGAADDSGLPNDRFFAVRPEGSVSTLKIQRTERGDSAVYLCASSAGPYTGELFFGEGSRLTVL.

The J gene is TRBJ1-1, the V gene TRBV7-8, with D unresolved. Per germline, CDR1 SGHVS and CDR2 FQNEAQ. There are 16 residues in the CDR3. Deletions cut 1 base from V and 3 bases from J, with 15 bases between. CDR3: CASSLVAGEYDTEAFF. CDR3 coding DNA: TGTGCCAGCAGCTTAGTGGCCGGGGAGTATGACACTGAAGCTTTCTTT.

This clone was seen only a few times. V is TRBV30 and J is TRBJ1-5, with TRBD1 as a possible D gene (5 bases). The CDR3 has 11 amino acids. Trimming took off 7 bases at V and 5 bases at J, with 9 bases between the two ends. CDR1 is GTSNPN and CDR2 is SVGIG in the germline V gene (reference sequence). CDR3 nucleotide sequence: TGTGCCTCTGGGGGGGATCAGCCCCAGCATTTT. Amino acid sequence: CASGGDQPQHF.

V gene TRBV19 combines with J gene TRBJ1-1, with D unclear. Germline V gene lookup returns CDR1 LNHDA and CDR2 SQIVND (reference sequence). Trimming took off 6 bases at V and 2 bases at J, with 10 bases between the two ends. This CDR3 is 13 amino acids long. The chain's CDR3 is CASRASFNTEAFF. The CDR3 nucleotides are TGTGCCAGTAGGGCCAGTTTTAACACTGAAGCTTTCTTT.

This clone was observed a single time. The V and J genes are TRBV9 and TRBJ1-1; 8 nucleotides align to TRBD1. The CDR3 spans 12 residues. The V gene's germline CDR1 is SGDLS and CDR2 YYNGEE. Trimming took 4 bases from V and 7 from J; bases not matched to a gene: 3. In DNA, the CDR3 is TGTGCCAGCAGCCCAGGGACAGGTGAAGCTTTCTTT. Translating gives CASSPGTGEAFF. The full variable domain, its missing parts supplied by reference TRBV9 and TRBJ1-1, is DSGVTQTPKHLITATGQRVTLRCSPRSGDLSVYWYQQSLDQGLQFLIQYYNGEERAKGNILERFSAQQFPDLHSELNLSSLELGDSALYFCASSPGTGEAFFGQGTRLTVV.

The chain combines TRBV5-6 with TRBJ2-7, with D possibly TRBD1 on 6 matching bases. Germline CDR1 SGHDT, CDR2 YYEEEE. Trimming took off 3 bases at V and 4 bases at J, with 14 bases between the two ends. The CDR3 covers 14 residues. The CDR3 region is CASSYVRDMYEQYF. The CDR3 nucleotides read TGTGCCAGCAGCTATGTCCGGGACATGTACGAGCAGTACTTC. Using reference TRBV5-6 and TRBJ2-7 for the parts outside the CDR3, the full variable domain is DAGVTQSPTHLIKTRGQQVTLRCSPKSGHDTVSWYQQALGQGPQFIFQYYEEEERQRGNFPDRFSGHQFPNYSSELNVNALLLGDSALYLCASSYVRDMYEQYFGPGTRLTVT.

The J gene is TRBJ1-1, the V gene TRBV20-1, with 8 bases lining up with TRBD1. Germline-derived CDR1 and CDR2 are DFQATT and SNEGSKA (reference sequence). The CDR3 runs 11 residues. The trim removed 6 bases at V and 9 bases at J, leaving 6 bases unmatched. The CDR3, as DNA: TGCAGTGCAACGGACAGGGTAAAAGCTTTCTTT. Its translation is CSATDRVKAFF.

The V and J genes are TRBV6-5 and TRBJ2-7; 7 bases line up with TRBD1. Germline V lookup: CDR1 MNHEY, CDR2 SVGAGI. The length of the CDR3 is 14 residues. The junction had 3 bases not matched to a gene; V was cut back by 2 bases and J by 2 bases. The DNA of the CDR3 is TGTGCCAGCAGTTACGCGCAGGGGGCCTACGAGCAGTACTTC. It encodes CASSYAQGAYEQYF.

The CDR3: CASSKRTGGVTEAFF. DNA for the CDR3: TGTGCCAGCAGCAAAAGGACAGGGGGCGTAACTGAAGCTTTCTTT. The rearrangement joins TRBV5-8 to TRBJ1-1; 11 positions match TRBD1. CDR3 length equals 15 residues. CDR1 is SGHTS, CDR2 YDEGEE, per germline. The V segment lost 4 bases and the J segment 5 bases; nucleotides outside the gene matches: 7.